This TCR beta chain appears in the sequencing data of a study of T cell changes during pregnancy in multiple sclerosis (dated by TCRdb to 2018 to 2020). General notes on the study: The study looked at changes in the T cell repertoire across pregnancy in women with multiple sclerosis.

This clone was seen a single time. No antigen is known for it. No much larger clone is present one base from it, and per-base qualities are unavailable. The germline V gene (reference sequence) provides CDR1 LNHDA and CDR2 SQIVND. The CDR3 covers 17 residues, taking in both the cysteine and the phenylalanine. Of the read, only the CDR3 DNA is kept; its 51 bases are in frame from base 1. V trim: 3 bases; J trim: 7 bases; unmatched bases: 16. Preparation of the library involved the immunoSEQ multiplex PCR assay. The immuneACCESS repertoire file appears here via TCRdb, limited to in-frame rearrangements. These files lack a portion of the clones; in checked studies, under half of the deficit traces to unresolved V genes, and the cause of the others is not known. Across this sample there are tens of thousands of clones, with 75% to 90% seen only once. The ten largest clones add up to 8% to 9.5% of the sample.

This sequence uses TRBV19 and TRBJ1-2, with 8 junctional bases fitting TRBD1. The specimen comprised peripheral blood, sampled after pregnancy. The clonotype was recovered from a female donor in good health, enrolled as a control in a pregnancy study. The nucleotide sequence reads TGTGCCAGTAGTATTCGGGCAGGGGGCGGCTGGATTGGTGGCTACACCTTC. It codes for CASSIRAGGGWIGGYTF.